The clone carrying this T cell receptor beta chain came up many times. CDR1 and CDR2 (germline): SEHNR, FQNEAQ (reference sequence). The V end was cut by 1 base, the J end by 2 bases, with 12 bases between. CDR3 length equals 15 residues. The data originate from a study of CD8 T cells in ankylosing spondylitis. TCRdb fed the 5' RACE reads into MiXCR, producing one record per CDR3 protein. The sample consists of approximately 110,000 distinct CDR3 sequences, 20% to 30% of them appearing once. This clonotype originated in a male donor with ankylosing spondylitis. J is TRBJ2-7 and V is TRBV7-9; D might be TRBD1 (5 bases). Input material: synovial fluid, either unsorted or a sorted T cell fraction (not recorded which). The CDR3 spells CASSLGGWGTYEQYF. CDR3 sequence (DNA): TGTGCCAGCAGCTTAGGTGGCTGGGGCACCTACGAGCAGTACTTC.